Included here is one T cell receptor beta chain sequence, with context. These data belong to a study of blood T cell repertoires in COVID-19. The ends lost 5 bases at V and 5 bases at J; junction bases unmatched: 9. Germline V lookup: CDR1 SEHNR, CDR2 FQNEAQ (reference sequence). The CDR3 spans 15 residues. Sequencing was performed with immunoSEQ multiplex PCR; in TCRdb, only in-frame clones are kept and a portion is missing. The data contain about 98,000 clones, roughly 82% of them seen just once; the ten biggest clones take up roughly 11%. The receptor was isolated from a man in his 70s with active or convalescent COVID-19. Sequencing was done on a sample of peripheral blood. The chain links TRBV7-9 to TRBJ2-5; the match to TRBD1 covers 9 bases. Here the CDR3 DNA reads TGTGCCAGCAGCCCTACCGACAGGGGGGGGGAGACCCAGTACTTC. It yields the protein CASSPTDRGGETQYF.